Sequencing of this T cell receptor beta chain was carried out in a study of PD-L1 blockade in urothelial cancer. Background on the study: About 85% of the 29 patients were males with bladder-origin urothelial cancer. Previous chemotherapy exposure amounted to 0 to 3 regimens for patients. Blood drawn 3 weeks (second dose) and 6 weeks after treatment start was analyzed. Blood yielded a median of 141,255 T cells per sample.

TCRdb's table, derived via immunoSEQ multiplex PCR, lists solely in-frame clones and lacks some. The repertoire holds 45,000 to 60,000 clones, with 85% to 90% as singletons. There are 16 residues in the CDR3. The V and J ends lost 4 bases and 4 bases, in that order; junction bases with no gene match: 4. Germline CDR1 and CDR2: SEHNR and FQNEAQ (reference sequence). The time point: pretreatment peripheral blood. This sample comprised PBMCs, obtained around atezolizumab (anti-PD-L1) treatment. V is TRBV7-9 and J is TRBJ2-2; 12 bases agree with TRBD2. The receptor's source is a man aged 70-80 years with urothelial cancer. The chain's CDR3 is CASSSRLAGVTGELFF. DNA of the CDR3: TGTGCCAGCAGCTCTCGACTAGCGGGAGTCACCGGGGAGCTGTTTTTT. The full variable domain, in which reference TRBV7-9 and TRBJ2-2 provide the parts outside the CDR3, is DTGVSQNPRHKITKRGQNVTFRCDPISEHNRLYWYRQTLGQGPEFLTYFQNEAQLEKSRLLSDRFSAERPKGSFSTLEIQRTEQGDSAMYLCASSSRLAGVTGELFFGEGSRLTVL.